This TCR beta chain was captured in a study of blood T cell repertoires in COVID-19. Study-wide context: Specimens from acute and convalescent COVID-19 originated in the United States, Italy and Spain.

Original data processing: Nucleated cell counts were estimated from reference gene primer amplification. Clones were read by immunoSEQ multiplex PCR, and TCRdb kept only the in-frame ones, dropping some. V and J calls and clone size are copied from that table; D and trimming were computed from the DNA. There are about 220,000 clones in the sample; roughly 84% occur only once, and about 2.4% lies in the top ten. The CDR3 length is 14 residues. Trimming stripped 1 base from V and 5 bases from J, with 8 bases between. Germline loops: CDR1 LGHDT, CDR2 YNNKEL (reference sequence). The sequencing input was peripheral blood. The V gene is TRBV3-1 (or the pseudogene TRBV3-2), the J gene TRBJ1-4; D perhaps matches TRBD1 (5 bases). This receptor was identified in an older woman with acute or convalescent COVID-19. This CDR3 reads CASSQAAGNEKLFF. The DNA for the CDR3 is TGTGCCAGCAGCCAAGCGGCAGGGAATGAAAAACTGTTTTTT.